In its sample, the clone carrying this T cell receptor beta chain was seen once. At one boundary the junction diverges from the germline segment, which might be a read error. TCRdb re-analysed the PCR reads in MiXCR, keeping a single row per CDR3 protein. Of 15,000 to 20,000 distinct CDR3 sequences in the sample, approximately 40% were seen once. Germline values: CDR1 MNHEY, CDR2 SMNVEV (reference sequence). This CDR3 is built from 15 residues. This specimen comes from a study of tumor-infiltrating lymphocytes in oesophageal squamous cell carcinoma. Sequenced: esophageal tumor tissue. This clonotype originated in a male donor with esophageal squamous cell carcinoma. The rearrangement links TRBV27 to TRBJ1-1; D is uncertain. The last part of the DNA fits TRBJ2-1 better; the J call may be wrong. This CDR3 is CASSLFGISVDEQFF. As DNA, the CDR3 is TGCGCCAGCAGTTTATTTGGGATAAGCGTCGATGAGCAGTTCTTC.